The 5 T cell receptor beta chains given below trace back to one sample, sequenced in a study of T cells in Graves' hyperthyroidism and ophthalmopathy. The TCR beta CDR3 regions underwent amplification using RNA transcripts as the source. With the HTBI primer set, the TCR CDR3 went through a first round of RT-PCR. TCRdb analysed the multiplex PCR reads with MiXCR anew, one entry per CDR3 protein. The table has about 700,000 distinct CDR3 sequences, approximately 14% seen once. Sequencing was done on a sample of blood. These receptors were collected from a woman younger than 30 with Graves' hyperthyroidism.

This clonotype came up many times. The chain has TRBV20-1 and TRBJ2-3, with D tentatively TRBD1 or TRBD2 (6 bases each). Per the germline V gene, CDR1 is DFQATT and CDR2 is SNEGSKA (reference sequence). This CDR3 is built from 15 residues. V was trimmed by 5 bases and J by 0 bases, leaving 15 bases between them. CDR3 in DNA: TGCAGTGCTTTGAGGGGGGCGGTGAGCACAGATACGCAGTATTTT. Encoded protein: CSALRGAVSTDTQYF.

This clonotype was counted a few times. The rearrangement links TRBV4-2 to TRBJ2-7; unclear D gene. The V end lost 1 base, the J end lost 3 bases, and 13 bases lay between the germline ends. Germline V lookup: CDR1 LGHNA, CDR2 YNFKEQ. There are 15 residues in the CDR3. CDR3 in DNA: TGTGCCAGCAGCCAAGTTAAGGCGTCTAGCTACGAGCAGTACTTC. It codes for CASSQVKASSYEQYF.

This clonotype was counted a few times. The gene calls are TRBV18 and TRBJ2-2; weak D call: TRBD1 (6 bases). The CDR3 is 16 amino acids. Germline V gene sequence: CDR1 KGHSH, CDR2 LQKENI. V was pared by 3 bases and J by 0 bases, with 11 bases between. The CDR3 DNA follows: TGTGCCAGCTCACCTCGGACAGCGTCGAACACCGGGGAGCTGTTTTTT. Translation gives CASSPRTASNTGELFF. Together with reference TRBV18 and TRBJ2-2, the CDR3 gives the full variable domain: NAGVMQNPRHLVRRRGQEARLRCSPMKGHSHVYWYRQLPEEGLKFMVYLQKENIIDESGMPKERFSAEFPKEGPSILRIQQVVRGDSAAYFCASSPRTASNTGELFFGEGSRLTVL.

As to this clonotype: As the CDR3 is not closed by the conserved phenylalanine or tryptophan, this likely results from a read error. The chain links TRBV28 to TRBJ1-5, with 10 positions matching TRBD1. Germline V lookup: CDR1 MDHEN, CDR2 SYDVKM. Trimming removed 8 bases from V and 0 bases from J; junction bases left unmatched: 16. CDR3 length: 19 amino acids. The CDR3 loop reads CASLHYRDRGRHSNQPQHL. The CDR3 nucleotides read TGTGCCAGCCTCCATTACCGGGACAGGGGACGCCATAGCAATCAGCCCCAGCATCTT.

This clonotype has just a few counts. The chain carries TRBV27 and TRBJ1-1; D gene unclear. Germline values: CDR1 MNHEY, CDR2 SMNVEV (reference sequence). Trimming shortened V by 3 bases and J by 2 bases, and 16 bases separated the two germline ends. This CDR3 has 16 residues. CDR3 region: CASSFGLGFRNTEAFF. The CDR3 DNA reads TGTGCCAGCAGTTTCGGCTTGGGGTTTCGAAACACTGAAGCTTTCTTT.